The 13 T cell receptor beta chains below were found in one sample sequenced in a study of OX40 agonist ivuxolimab in advanced cancers. Generated by immunoSEQ multiplex PCR, the TCRdb table keeps only in-frame clones and is missing some. Of roughly 64,000 clones listed, over 65% were seen once; the top ten hold about 2%. The sequenced sample was CD4+ or CD8+ T cells sorted from blood, obtained in a trial of the OX40 agonist ivuxolimab. The receptors derive from an adult with an advanced solid tumor such as melanoma, head and neck, liver or kidney cancer.

This chain connects TRBV6-5 to TRBJ2-3; D perhaps matches TRBD2 (7 bases). With 0 bases removed from V and 3 bases from J, the gap between germline ends came to 13 bases. The V gene's germline CDR1 is MNHEY and CDR2 SVGAGI. There are 16 residues in the CDR3. The CDR3 nucleotides are TGTGCCAGCAGTTACTCAGGGGGGGGGCGTACAGATACGCAGTATTTT. Translated: CASSYSGGGRTDTQYF.

The V call is TRBV7-3, the J call TRBJ2-3, with D tentatively TRBD2 (5 bases). Germline V gives CDR1 SGHTA, CDR2 FQGTGA. The CDR3 is 15 amino acids. V was shortened by 3 bases and J by 4 bases, with 14 bases between the two germline ends. The CDR3 loop is CASSFTGVSADTQYF. CDR3 DNA sequence: TGTGCCAGCAGCTTTACCGGGGTGAGCGCAGATACGCAGTATTTT.

V usage is TRBV5-1 and J usage is TRBJ2-7; D not resolved. V was pared by 0 bases and J by 0 bases, with 10 bases between. There are 15 residues in the CDR3. CDR1 and CDR2 from the germline V gene are SGHRS and YFSETQ. CDR3 DNA: TGCGCCAGCAGCTTGGTGGTAGGCAGCTCCTACGAGCAGTACTTC. Protein: CASSLVVGSSYEQYF.

In DNA form, the CDR3 reads TGTGCCAGCAGCAGGAGGGGTCCCACCGATTGCTCTGGGGCCAACGTCCTGACTTTC. This codes for CASSRRGPTDCSGANVLTF. V gene TRBV21-1 combines with J gene TRBJ2-6; TRBD2 reflects the table's D call only, with no check against the DNA. TRBV21-1 is a pseudogene segment. The CDR3 is made up of 19 amino acids.

For this clone: A read error may account for a junction end that differs from germline. This chain joins TRBV7-9 and TRBJ1-6, with TRBD1 matching over 8 bases. Germline-derived CDR1 and CDR2 are SEHNR and FQNEAQ (reference sequence). The CDR3 has 16 amino acids. The CDR3 sequence is CAGSSTRTGFNSPLHF. The CDR3 DNA is TGTGCCGGCAGCTCCACTCGGACAGGGTTCAATTCACCCCTCCACTTT.

This clone has more than one count but fewer than ten. The genes are TRBV5-6 and TRBJ2-1, with 10 bases lining up with TRBD1. Trimming took 3 bases from V and 6 from J; bases not matched to a gene: 12. Germline V gene lookup returns CDR1 SGHDT and CDR2 YYEEEE. This CDR3 is built from 17 residues. This CDR3 is CASSSRQGAGRVNEQFF. The CDR3 nucleotides are TGTGCCAGCAGCTCCCGACAGGGGGCGGGGAGGGTCAATGAGCAGTTCTTC.

This chain uses TRBV19 with TRBJ2-3, with D perhaps TRBD1 or TRBD2 (5 bases each). The CDR3 is 14 residues long. V was cut by 4 bases and J by 8 bases, with 16 bases left in between. CDR1 and CDR2 (germline): LNHDA, SQIVND (reference sequence). The CDR3 DNA sequence: TGTGCCAGTAGTAAGGGCCCCGGGGCCGGTACGCAGTATTTT. Translated: CASSKGPGAGTQYF.

This chain connects TRBV29-1 to TRBJ2-1; TRBD2 matches at 15 bases. The CDR3 contains 16 residues. Looked up from germline, CDR1 is SQVTM and CDR2 is ANQGSEA. The trim removed 4 bases at V and 7 bases at J, leaving 8 bases unmatched. CDR3 coding DNA: TGCAGCGTTGCCGGACTAGCGGGAGGGCCTTGGAATGAGCAGTTCTTC. It encodes CSVAGLAGGPWNEQFF.

The table lists this clone with a few counts. The chain employs TRBV30 and TRBJ2-7, with TRBD1 identical over 8 bases. CDR1 and CDR2 from the germline V gene are GTSNPN and SVGIG (reference sequence). This CDR3 contains 15 residues. J was trimmed by 0 bases and V by 3 bases; bases with no gene match: 7. CDR3 amino acids: CAWSTPTGDSYEQYF. CDR3 nucleotides: TGTGCCTGGAGCACCCCGACAGGGGACTCCTACGAGCAGTACTTC.

The table lists this clone with a count of one. The chain recombines TRBV5-1 with TRBJ2-3; 7 bases match TRBD2. CDR1 and CDR2 from the germline V gene are SGHRS and YFSETQ. V lost 2 bases, J lost 10 bases, and 16 bases stayed unmatched. This CDR3 region has 16 residues. The CDR3 loop is CASSLEGLAVLSAQYF. The CDR3 DNA reads as TGCGCCAGCAGCTTAGAGGGTCTAGCGGTCCTCAGCGCGCAGTATTTT.

This clone has only one observation. The V and J genes are TRBV7-2 and TRBJ2-7, with TRBD1 matching over 9 bases. The CDR3 is 15 residues long. The germline gives CDR1 SGHTA, CDR2 FQGNSA. V was clipped by 5 bases and J by 3 bases; unmatched bases: 8. The CDR3 DNA is TGTGCCAGCAGCGCAGGGACAGGGAGGGGCTACGAGCAGTACTTC. Amino acid sequence: CASSAGTGRGYEQYF.

This chain connects TRBV5-5 to TRBJ1-1; weak D call: TRBD1 (6 bases). Trimming stripped 4 bases from V and 1 base from J, with 14 bases between. The germline CDR1 and CDR2 sequences are SGHKS and YYEKEE (reference sequence). This CDR3 contains 15 residues. CDR3 sequence reads: CASSGTGSSNTEAFF. The CDR3 nucleotides read TGTGCCAGCAGCGGCACAGGGAGTTCGAACACTGAAGCTTTCTTT.

This chain connects TRBV20-1 to TRBJ2-3; a weak D match, TRBD1 (6 bases). Trimming shortened V by 5 bases and J by 4 bases, and 7 bases separated the two germline ends. The CDR3 extends over 11 amino acids. The germline V gene encodes CDR1 DFQATT and CDR2 SNEGSKA (reference sequence). CDR3 loop: CSAGGPDTQYF. DNA of the CDR3: TGCAGTGCTGGGGGCCCAGATACGCAGTATTTT.